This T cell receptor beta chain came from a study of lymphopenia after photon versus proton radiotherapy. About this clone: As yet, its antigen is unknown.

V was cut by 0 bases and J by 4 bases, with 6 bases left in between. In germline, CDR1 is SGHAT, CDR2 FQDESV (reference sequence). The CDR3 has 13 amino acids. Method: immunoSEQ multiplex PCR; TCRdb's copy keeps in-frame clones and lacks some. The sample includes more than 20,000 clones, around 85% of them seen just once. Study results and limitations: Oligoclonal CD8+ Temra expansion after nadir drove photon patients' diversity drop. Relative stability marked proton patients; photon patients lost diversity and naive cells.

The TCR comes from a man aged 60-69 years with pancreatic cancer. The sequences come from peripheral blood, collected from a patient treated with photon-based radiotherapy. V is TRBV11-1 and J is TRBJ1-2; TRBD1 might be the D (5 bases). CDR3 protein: CASSLAGAYGYTF. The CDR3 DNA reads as TGTGCCAGCAGCTTAGCAGGGGCCTATGGCTACACCTTC. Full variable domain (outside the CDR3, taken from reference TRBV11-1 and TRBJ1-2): EAEVAQSPRYKITEKSQAVAFWCDPISGHATLYWYRQILGQGPELLVQFQDESVVDDSQLPKDRFSAERLKGVDSTLKIQPAELGDSAMYLCASSLAGAYGYTFGSGTRLTVV.